Each of the 20 T cell receptor beta chains below was sequenced from the same sample in a study of T cell responses to AZD1222 COVID-19 vaccine. Only in-frame clones appear in the TCRdb table, and some are missing; sequencing was by immunoSEQ multiplex PCR. The repertoire holds 95,000 to 150,000 clones, with about 87% as singletons. The sequencing used peripheral blood, collected on day 0 of AZD1222 vaccination. The receptors were gathered from an adult in good health.

Notes on this clone: It is unclear where the CDR3 begins or ends on the DNA, so no DNA is shown, and the CDR3 is as TCRdb lists it. The V gene is TRBV24-1, the J gene TRBJ2-3; the D segment call TRBD1 is taken from the table without a DNA check. CDR1 and CDR2 (germline): KGHDR, SFDVKD. Inclusive of both ends, the CDR3 amounts to 17 amino acids. CDR3 region: CATSDFGPDRGTDTQYF.

This chain links TRBV10-1 with TRBJ1-1, with D perhaps TRBD1 (6 bases). The CDR3 covers 14 residues. Looked up from germline, CDR1 is WNHNN and CDR2 is SYGVQD (reference sequence). The germline V and J ends were trimmed by 0 bases and 4 bases, with 9 bases remaining between them. The CDR3, as DNA: TGCGCCAGCAGTGAGTCAGGGGGAAGCACTGAAGCTTTCTTT. It encodes CASSESGGSTEAFF.

The genes are TRBV19 and TRBJ1-2; no definite D call. V was trimmed by 2 bases and J by 0 bases, leaving 13 bases between them. Germline assignment: CDR1 LNHDA and CDR2 SQIVND (reference sequence). The CDR3 covers 16 residues. CDR3 bases: TGTGCCAGTAGTATACTGACGAAAGGAACTAACTATGGCTACACCTTC. Amino acid sequence: CASSILTKGTNYGYTF.

The J gene is TRBJ2-1, the V gene TRBV20-1; 10 nucleotides agree with TRBD2. The V gene's germline CDR1 is DFQATT and CDR2 SNEGSKA (reference sequence). Trimming took 3 bases from V and 5 from J; bases not matched to a gene: 7. The CDR3 has 15 amino acids. CDR3 nucleotide sequence: TGCAGTGCTAGTAATCCTAGCGGGGGCCACAATGAGCAGTTCTTC. Amino acid sequence: CSASNPSGGHNEQFF.

The V and J genes are TRBV2 and TRBJ2-7, with no clear D. Germline CDR1 reads SNHLY; CDR2 reads FYNNEI. This CDR3 spans 13 amino acids. V gave up 3 bases and J gave up 6 bases, with 12 bases separating them. The CDR3 nucleotides are TGTGCCAGCAGTGATGGCCTGTTGGCCGAGCAGTACTTC. As protein: CASSDGLLAEQYF. The variable domain in full, with the rest retrieved from reference TRBV2 and TRBJ2-7, is EPEVTQTPSHQVTQMGQEVILRCVPISNHLYFYWYRQILGQKVEFLVSFYNNEISEKSEIFDDQFSVERPDGSNFTLKIRSTKLEDSAMYFCASSDGLLAEQYFGPGTRLTVT.

The rearrangement links TRBV3-1 (or the pseudogene TRBV3-2) to TRBJ2-3; no clear D. The CDR3 runs to 15 residues. The ends were cut back, 2 bases at V and 0 bases at J, with 9 bases in the middle. Germline loops: CDR1 LGHDT, CDR2 YNNKEL (reference sequence). The CDR3 region has the DNA TGTGCCAGCAGCCAATGGGTGAGCAGCACAGATACGCAGTATTTT. It encodes CASSQWVSSTDTQYF.

This clone has more than one count but fewer than ten. The J gene is TRBJ2-1, the V gene TRBV5-4; 8 nucleotides agree with TRBD2. V dropped 4 bases and J dropped 3; count of bases not matched to a gene: 6. CDR1 is SGHNT, CDR2 YYREEE, per germline (reference sequence). The CDR3 runs to 15 residues. CDR3 loop: CASSLHSGVYNEQFF. The CDR3 nucleotides are TGTGCCAGCAGCCTACATAGCGGGGTCTACAATGAGCAGTTCTTC.

V usage is TRBV9 and J usage is TRBJ2-1, with 12 nucleotides matching TRBD2. The CDR3 totals 16 residues. The germline V gene has CDR1 SGDLS and CDR2 YYNGEE. Unmatched junction bases numbered 9, after V lost 4 bases and J lost 7 bases. This chain's CDR3 is CASSPLAGGAFNEQFF. DNA of the CDR3: TGTGCCAGCAGCCCCCTAGCGGGAGGGGCCTTTAATGAGCAGTTCTTC.

This sequence joins TRBV27 and TRBJ2-7, with 7 bases identical to TRBD2. V dropped 5 bases and J dropped 3; count of bases not matched to a gene: 4. CDR1 is MNHEY, CDR2 SMNVEV, per germline (reference sequence). The CDR3 covers 13 residues. The CDR3: CASSSGRDYEQYF. In nucleotides, the CDR3 is TGTGCCAGCAGTAGTGGGAGGGACTACGAGCAGTACTTC.

This sequence joins TRBV12-3 or TRBV12-4 and TRBJ1-5; D not certain. V dropped 1 base and J dropped 6 bases, with 7 bases sitting between them. This CDR3 spans 13 amino acids. CDR3 amino acids: CASSLEGSQPQHF. The CDR3, as DNA: TGTGCCAGCAGTTTAGAGGGATCTCAGCCCCAGCATTTT.

The V and J genes are TRBV5-1 and TRBJ2-2; 11 bases agree with TRBD2. CDR3 size: 16 residues. The J segment lost 2 bases and the V segment lost 7 bases, leaving 7 bases of the junction unmatched. CDR1 is SGHRS, CDR2 YFSETQ, per germline. In DNA, the CDR3 is TGCGCCAGCGGGACTAGCGGAAACACCAACACCGGGGAGCTGTTTTTT. This gives the protein CASGTSGNTNTGELFF.

The chain joins TRBV30 to TRBJ2-7, with a weak D call TRBD2 (5 bases). The CDR3 sequence is 15 residues long. Germline V gives CDR1 GTSNPN, CDR2 SVGIG (reference sequence). Trimming cost V 2 bases and J 3 bases, with 17 bases left between them. CDR3 sequence: CAWSISSTGDYEQYF. In DNA, the CDR3 is TGTGCCTGGAGTATTTCCTCCACCGGGGACTACGAGCAGTACTTC.

The rearrangement joins TRBV11-3 to TRBJ2-1, with 7 bases fitting TRBD2. This CDR3 region has 13 residues. Germline CDR1 is SGHNT and CDR2 is YENEEA. The J segment lost 6 bases and the V segment lost 1 base, leaving 0 bases of the junction unmatched. The CDR3 DNA follows: TGTGCCAGCAGCTTAGGGACTAGCAATGAGCAGTTCTTC. It translates to CASSLGTSNEQFF.

The J gene is TRBJ1-6, the V gene TRBV4-3, with a possible D match to TRBD1 (5 bases). Trimming pared 1 base from V and 3 bases from J, leaving 13 bases between. The germline V gene has CDR1 LGHNA and CDR2 YSLEER. This CDR3 contains 17 residues. DNA of the CDR3: TGCGCCAGCAGCCAAGTCGGGGGGGGAGACTATAATTCACCCCTCCACTTT. Translation gives CASSQVGGGDYNSPLHF.

The rearrangement uses TRBV11-2 and TRBJ1-6; no reliable D call. V was pared by 7 bases and J by 2 bases, with 12 bases between. CDR1 and CDR2 (germline): SGHAT, FQNNGV. The CDR3 is 15 residues long. This chain's CDR3 is CASKRGAPYNSPLHF. The CDR3 bases are TGTGCCAGCAAGCGGGGAGCGCCCTATAATTCACCCCTCCACTTT.

This clone was detected only a few times. This CDR3 is CASSETAGNQPQHF. CDR3 sequence (DNA): TGTGCCAGCAGTGAAACGGCAGGGAATCAGCCCCAGCATTTT. The chain employs TRBV2 and TRBJ1-5, with D maybe TRBD1 (5 bases). Germline assignment: CDR1 SNHLY and CDR2 FYNNEI. The germline V and J ends were trimmed by 2 bases and 4 bases, with 9 bases remaining between them. The CDR3 spans 14 residues.

This rearrangement joins TRBV10-3 to TRBJ1-4, with unresolved D. CDR1 ENHRY and CDR2 SYGVKD come from the germline V gene. Trimming stripped 4 bases from V and 8 bases from J, with 20 bases between. The CDR3 spans 16 residues. The chain's CDR3 is CAISVGPGIRQEKLFF. DNA of the CDR3: TGTGCCATCAGTGTAGGCCCGGGGATCCGTCAAGAAAAACTGTTTTTT.

J is TRBJ2-1 and V is TRBV3-1 (or the pseudogene TRBV3-2); 7 nucleotides agree with TRBD2. This CDR3 is built from 15 residues. Germline CDR1 LGHDT, CDR2 YNNKEL (reference sequence). Trimming cost V 4 bases and J 2 bases; bases outside gene matches: 5. CDR3 in amino acids: CASSLAGLPYNEQFF. The CDR3, as DNA: TGTGCCAGCAGCCTCGCGGGACTACCCTACAATGAGCAGTTCTTC.

The chain employs TRBV27 and TRBJ2-1; D possibly uses TRBD1 or TRBD2 (5 bases each). With 3 bases removed from V and 8 bases from J, the gap between germline ends came to 8 bases. This CDR3 region has 12 residues. Germline CDR1 is MNHEY and CDR2 is SMNVEV (reference sequence). In nucleotides, the CDR3 is TGTGCCAGCAGTTTGAGGGGCTATGAGCAGTTCTTC. Residues: CASSLRGYEQFF.

The chain is built from TRBV11-2 and TRBJ2-5, with D unclear. The CDR3 length is 10 residues. The V gene's germline CDR1 is SGHAT and CDR2 FQNNGV. Trimming cost V 5 bases and J 4 bases, with 2 bases left between them. CDR3 coding DNA: TGTGCCAGCAGCGGAGAGACCCAGTACTTC. As protein: CASSGETQYF. Together with reference TRBV11-2 and TRBJ2-5, the CDR3 gives the full variable domain: EAGVAQSPRYKIIEKRQSVAFWCNPISGHATLYWYQQILGQGPKLLIQFQNNGVVDDSQLPKDRFSAERLKGVDSTLKIQPAKLEDSAVYLCASSGETQYFGPGTRLLVL.